A single sample is the source of the 24 T cell receptor beta chains below, sequenced in a study of T cells in Graves' hyperthyroidism and ophthalmopathy. RNA transcripts provided the source from which TCR beta CDR3 regions were amplified. The HTBI set primed first-round TCR CDR3 RT-PCR. TCRdb analysed the multiplex PCR reads with MiXCR anew, one entry per CDR3 protein. The repertoire holds under 600,000 distinct CDR3 sequences, roughly 16% seen once, with 2.5% to 4% in the top ten. The sample comprised blood. Receptors were obtained from a woman between 40 and 50 years old with Graves' ophthalmopathy.

In the case of this clonotype: One base away lies a much larger clone, so this may be a sequencing read error. This chain links TRBV30 with TRBJ2-7; D might be TRBD2 (6 bases). The germline V gene encodes CDR1 GTSNPN and CDR2 SVGIG (reference sequence). This CDR3 has 14 amino acids. V lost 5 bases and J lost 4, with 18 bases in between. The CDR3 DNA sequence: TGTGCCTGGCGGGGACTGCCGGGTGCGTACGAGCAGTACTTC. Protein: CAWRGLPGAYEQYF.

J is TRBJ2-2 and V is TRBV28; tentative D call: TRBD1 (6 bases). Germline V lookup: CDR1 MDHEN, CDR2 SYDVKM. V lost 6 bases and J 6 bases, leaving 20 bases between the germline ends. This CDR3 spans 16 amino acids. CDR3 region: CASSPPGHATSGELFF. The CDR3 region has the DNA TGTGCCAGCAGCCCCCCGGGACATGCGACATCCGGGGAGCTGTTTTTT.

This sequence joins TRBV20-1 and TRBJ2-1; no firm D call. V was clipped by 0 bases and J by 0 bases, with 21 bases between them. Germline V gene lookup returns CDR1 DFQATT and CDR2 SNEGSKA (reference sequence). CDR3 length: 19 amino acids. DNA of the CDR3: TGCAGTGCTAGAGACCCGGAGTTAGACTCACCCTCCTCCTACAATGAGCAGTTCTTC. Translated: CSARDPELDSPSSYNEQFF.

There are many counts of this clonotype. The chain links TRBV7-2 to TRBJ2-5, with D possibly TRBD2 on 5 matching bases. Between the trimmed V and J ends, which lost 5 bases and 12 bases, there was a span of 19 bases. CDR3 length: 13 amino acids. Germline V lookup: CDR1 SGHTA, CDR2 FQGNSA. Here the CDR3 DNA reads TGTGCCAGCAGCGCCCTATCGGGAACGGGGAAGTACTTC. Residues: CASSALSGTGKYF.

At least ten counts were recorded for this clonotype. The chain is built from TRBV28 and TRBJ1-1, with D unclear. Germline V gene data show CDR1 as MDHEN and CDR2 as SYDVKM. V gave up 4 bases and J gave up 5 bases, with 8 bases separating them. The CDR3 length is 12 residues. CDR3 DNA: TGTGCCAGCAGTTCCCATATGACTGAAGCTTTCTTT. It translates to CASSSHMTEAFF. The full variable domain, rest sourced from reference TRBV28 and TRBJ1-1, is DVKVTQSSRYLVKRTGEKVFLECVQDMDHENMFWYRQDPGLGLRLIYFSYDVKMKEKGDIPEGYSVSREKKERFSLILESASTNQTSMYLCASSSHMTEAFFGQGTRLTVV.

V usage is TRBV20-1 and J usage is TRBJ2-7, with D possibly being TRBD2 (5 bases). This CDR3 is built from 14 residues. The V and J ends lost 3 bases and 6 bases respectively, with 18 bases between them. Germline V gene lookup returns CDR1 DFQATT and CDR2 SNEGSKA (reference sequence). CDR3 coding DNA: TGCAGTGCTAGGGTATTTGGGGTCAGCGGCGAGCAGTACTTC. It yields the protein CSARVFGVSGEQYF.

J is TRBJ1-2 and V is TRBV29-1; 9 bases are shared with TRBD1. V lost 5 bases, J lost 3 bases, and 10 bases stayed unmatched. CDR1 SQVTM and CDR2 ANQGSEA come from the germline V gene. The CDR3 sequence is 15 residues long. The CDR3 DNA follows: TGCAGCGTTCCGGTCAGCGGGACAGGGCACTATGGCTACACCTTC. It codes for CSVPVSGTGHYGYTF.

The gene calls are TRBV7-9 and TRBJ2-3; D perhaps matches TRBD2 (6 bases). Germline CDR1 reads SEHNR; CDR2 reads FQNEAQ (reference sequence). V was trimmed by 5 bases and J by 4 bases, leaving 13 bases between them. CDR3 size: 14 residues. CDR3 region: CASSQDGGSDTQYF. CDR3 in DNA: TGTGCCAGCAGCCAAGATGGGGGGTCAGATACGCAGTATTTT. Supplemented by reference TRBV7-9 and TRBJ2-3, the full variable domain reads DTGVSQNPRHKITKRGQNVTFRCDPISEHNRLYWYRQTLGQGPEFLTYFQNEAQLEKSRLLSDRFSAERPKGSFSTLEIQRTEQGDSAMYLCASSQDGGSDTQYFGPGTRLTVL.

This clonotype was found many times. V gene TRBV20-1 combines with J gene TRBJ1-1, with no clear D. V dropped 0 bases and J dropped 0 bases, with 5 bases sitting between them. Germline loops: CDR1 DFQATT, CDR2 SNEGSKA (reference sequence). This CDR3 has 13 residues. The CDR3 loop is CSARDSMNTEAFF. In nucleotides, the CDR3 is TGCAGTGCTAGAGACAGCATGAACACTGAAGCTTTCTTT.

In its sample, this clonotype was seen once. A read error may be the cause here, since a much bigger clone is one base away. The rearrangement joins TRBV28 to TRBJ1-4, with D unresolved. This CDR3 comprises 16 residues. Germline V gene sequence: CDR1 MDHEN, CDR2 SYDVKM. Trimming removed 1 base at V and 0 bases at J, with 9 bases between. As DNA, the CDR3 is TGTGCCAGCAGTTTATATCCCGCCGCAACTAATGAAAAACTGTTTTTT. Translating gives CASSLYPAATNEKLFF.

This rearrangement joins TRBV28 to TRBJ2-5; D is possibly TRBD2 (6 bases). The V gene's germline CDR1 is MDHEN and CDR2 SYDVKM. V dropped 3 bases and J dropped 1 base, with 12 bases sitting between them. The CDR3 consists of 15 residues. The CDR3 nucleotides are TGTGCCAGCAGTTTTGGGCTGGGGGGCCAAGAGACCCAGTACTTC. This encodes CASSFGLGGQETQYF.

This clonotype was seen a handful of times. The chain carries TRBV19 and TRBJ2-1, with 9 bases that match TRBD2. After removal of 2 bases from V and 3 bases from J, the junction contained 5 bases not matched to a gene. Germline V CDR1 and CDR2: LNHDA, SQIVND (reference sequence). This CDR3 has 16 residues. In DNA form, the CDR3 reads TGTGCCAGTAGTATACGGGGGACTAGCTTCTACAATGAGCAGTTCTTC. Translated, it gives CASSIRGTSFYNEQFF.

This clonotype was seen many times. The rearrangement links TRBV20-1 to TRBJ2-2, with 14 bases aligning to TRBD2. The CDR3 has 15 amino acids. CDR1 is DFQATT and CDR2 is SNEGSKA in the germline V gene (reference sequence). Trimming cost V 5 bases and J 5 bases; bases outside gene matches: 4. The CDR3 DNA reads TGCAGTGCTGGACTAGCGGGAGGCTCGACCGGGGAGCTGTTTTTT. Its protein product is CSAGLAGGSTGELFF.

This clonotype appeared many times. The J gene is TRBJ1-1, the V gene TRBV11-1, with 9 bases identical to TRBD1. Germline assignment: CDR1 SGHAT and CDR2 FQDESV (reference sequence). The CDR3 is 15 amino acids. Trimming at V came to 5 bases and at J to 5 bases, leaving 9 bases not matched to a gene. DNA for the CDR3: TGTGCCAGCAGCCTAAACAGGGGGCGAACAACTGAAGCTTTCTTT. It specifies CASSLNRGRTTEAFF.

This clonotype was seen at least ten times. V gene TRBV12-3 or TRBV12-4 combines with J gene TRBJ2-5; TRBD1 might be the D (6 bases). This CDR3 is built from 14 residues. The V end was cut by 3 bases, the J end by 2 bases, with 10 bases between. The CDR3 loop is CASSFFGQQETQYF. CDR3 DNA sequence: TGTGCCAGCAGTTTTTTCGGACAGCAAGAGACCCAGTACTTC.

The chain is built from TRBV7-9 and TRBJ2-7; 8 positions match TRBD1. The CDR3 has 17 amino acids. V gave up 1 base and J gave up 4 bases; unmatched junction bases: 12. Germline lookup yields CDR1 SEHNR and CDR2 FQNEAQ (reference sequence). CDR3 bases: TGTGCCAGCAGCTTAGTCTCTTCAGGGGGCTTTGTGTACGAGCAGTACTTC. The encoded protein is CASSLVSSGGFVYEQYF.

The gene calls are TRBV9 and TRBJ1-2; D perhaps matches TRBD1 (5 bases). V was trimmed by 3 bases and J by 0 bases, leaving 9 bases between them. The germline gives CDR1 SGDLS, CDR2 YYNGEE. The CDR3 has 14 amino acids. The CDR3 coding sequence is TGTGCCAGCAGCGACCGGGGGGCTAACTATGGCTACACCTTC. Translation: CASSDRGANYGYTF.

This clonotype was counted ten times or more. J is TRBJ2-5 and V is TRBV2; D perhaps matches TRBD2 (6 bases). Per the germline V gene, CDR1 is SNHLY and CDR2 is FYNNEI. V was cut by 0 bases and J by 7 bases, with 15 bases left in between. This CDR3 region has 15 residues. The CDR3: CASSEASGWRGTQYF. In DNA form, the CDR3 reads TGTGCCAGCAGTGAAGCCTCCGGGTGGCGGGGGACCCAGTACTTC.

In its sample, this clonotype was seen many times. J is TRBJ1-5 and V is TRBV27; D is unclear. The V and J ends lost 4 bases and 9 bases respectively, with 13 bases between them. The CDR3 loop spans 13 amino acids. Germline V lookup: CDR1 MNHEY, CDR2 SMNVEV (reference sequence). The CDR3, as DNA: TGTGCCAGCAGTTCCTCCGGCGGAAGGCCCCAGCATTTT. Translation: CASSSSGGRPQHF.

The rearrangement joins TRBV7-3 to TRBJ2-5; 16 bases are shared with TRBD2. Germline CDR1 is SGHTA and CDR2 is FQGTGA. J gave up 5 bases and V 4 bases, and 7 bases lay outside the gene matches. The CDR3 contains 17 residues. CDR3 in DNA: TGTGCCAGCAGCTCCGGGACTAGCGGGAGGGCCGGTGAGACCCAGTACTTC. Translating it yields CASSSGTSGRAGETQYF.

Regarding this clonotype: No conserved phenylalanine or tryptophan is present at the end of the CDR3, so a read error is the likely explanation. This chain connects TRBV4-2 to TRBJ2-5; either TRBD1 or TRBD2 may supply D (7 bases each). V gave up 0 bases and J gave up 5 bases, with 16 bases separating them. Germline V gene sequence: CDR1 LGHNA, CDR2 YNFKEQ. The CDR3 contains 16 residues. The CDR3 loop is CASSQDQGGGLETQYL. DNA for the CDR3: TGTGCCAGCAGCCAAGATCAGGGGGGGGGCCTGGAGACCCAGTACCTC.

This clonotype was recorded at least ten times. The chain links TRBV30 to TRBJ2-2; 7 nucleotides line up with TRBD1. Germline V gene lookup returns CDR1 GTSNPN and CDR2 SVGIG (reference sequence). The CDR3 runs 14 residues. The junction had 10 bases not matched to a gene; V was cut back by 8 bases and J by 4 bases. This chain's CDR3 is CASLPGQITGELFF. The CDR3 region has the DNA TGTGCCAGTCTCCCGGGACAGATCACCGGGGAGCTGTTTTTT.

This clonotype was seen a few times. The V call is TRBV6-1, the J call TRBJ1-1; D gene ambiguous. Germline CDR1 is MNHNS and CDR2 is SASEGT. Between the trimmed V and J ends, which lost 8 bases and 4 bases, there was a span of 14 bases. The CDR3 loop spans 13 amino acids. The CDR3 DNA follows: TGTGCCAGCGTAAAGAGTTCAGGCACTGAAGCTTTCTTT. This gives the protein CASVKSSGTEAFF.

This chain connects TRBV6-1 to TRBJ1-2, with D tentatively TRBD1 (6 bases). Germline CDR1 is MNHNS and CDR2 is SASEGT. With 10 bases removed from V and 2 bases from J, the gap between germline ends came to 17 bases. The CDR3 extends over 14 amino acids. CDR3 DNA: TGTGCCACCTATCCCGGGGGCGAGAACTATGGCTACACCTTC. Its translation is CATYPGGENYGYTF.